This TCR beta chain emerged from a study of blood T cell repertoires in COVID-19. Study-level information: The United States, Italy and Spain provided the acute and convalescent COVID-19 samples. Nucleic acid was either cDNA or gDNA, and it came from T cells, B-cell-depleted T cells, or PBMCs.

This CDR3 has 16 amino acids. V was pared by 4 bases and J by 2 bases, with 16 bases between. The germline V gene encodes CDR1 LNHDA and CDR2 SQIVND (reference sequence). In the authors' workflow: Nucleated cell counts were estimated from reference gene primer amplification. Sequencing was performed with immunoSEQ multiplex PCR; in TCRdb, only in-frame clones are kept and a portion is missing. For V, J and clone size, that table is used; D and trimming come from the DNA. The table has about 170,000 clones, around four fifths seen once. Sequenced sample: peripheral blood. The clonotype originates from a woman in her sixties with acute or convalescent COVID-19. The chain combines TRBV19 with TRBJ2-3, with D perhaps TRBD2 (6 bases). The CDR3 loop is CASSRPEGPITDTQYF. CDR3 DNA sequence: TGTGCCAGTAGTAGGCCGGAGGGGCCGATCACAGATACGCAGTATTTT.